This TCR beta chain was documented in a study of Graves' ophthalmopathy and Graves' hyperthyroidism. In this sample, this clonotype turned up many times. Its antigen is still unknown. The V end lost 2 bases, the J end lost 2 bases, and 10 bases lay between the germline ends. CDR3 length: 13 amino acids. From germline, CDR1 is SQVTM and CDR2 ANQGSEA. The study's findings and limits: Ophthalmopathy versus stable hyperthyroidism: 13-signature model gave under 90% sensitivity, just under 82% specificity.

Researchers took RNA transcripts and amplified TCR beta CDR3 regions from them. HTBI primers primed a first-round RT-PCR, and a second-round multiplex PCR followed. MiXCR, run by TCRdb on the multiplex PCR reads, gives a single entry per CDR3 protein. Among 560,000 or so distinct CDR3 sequences listed, less than 40% were seen once. The TCR was taken from an adult man with Graves' hyperthyroidism. V is TRBV29-1 and J is TRBJ2-7; D is undetermined. The sequenced material came from peripheral blood or thyroid tissue (not recorded which). This CDR3 is CSVEIAGAYEQYF. For the CDR3, the DNA is TGCAGCGTTGAAATCGCCGGAGCCTACGAGCAGTACTTC.